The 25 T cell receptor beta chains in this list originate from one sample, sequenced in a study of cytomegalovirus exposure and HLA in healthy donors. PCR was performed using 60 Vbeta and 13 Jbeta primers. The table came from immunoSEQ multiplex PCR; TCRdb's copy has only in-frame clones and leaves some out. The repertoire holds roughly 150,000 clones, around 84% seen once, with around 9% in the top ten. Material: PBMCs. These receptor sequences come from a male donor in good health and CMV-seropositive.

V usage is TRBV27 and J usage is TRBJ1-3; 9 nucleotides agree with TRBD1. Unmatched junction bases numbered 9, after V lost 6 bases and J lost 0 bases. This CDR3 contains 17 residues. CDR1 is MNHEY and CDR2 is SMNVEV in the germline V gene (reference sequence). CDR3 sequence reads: CASSQGQGPSSGNTIYF. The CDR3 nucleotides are TGTGCCAGCAGCCAAGGACAGGGGCCTTCCTCTGGAAACACCATATATTTT.

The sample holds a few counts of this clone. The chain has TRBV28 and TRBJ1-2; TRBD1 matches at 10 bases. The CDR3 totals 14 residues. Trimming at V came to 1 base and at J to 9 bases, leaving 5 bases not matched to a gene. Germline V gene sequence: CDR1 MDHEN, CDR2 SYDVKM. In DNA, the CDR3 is TGTGCCAGCAGTTTATCGGGGACAGGGGTCCGCTACACCTTC. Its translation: CASSLSGTGVRYTF.

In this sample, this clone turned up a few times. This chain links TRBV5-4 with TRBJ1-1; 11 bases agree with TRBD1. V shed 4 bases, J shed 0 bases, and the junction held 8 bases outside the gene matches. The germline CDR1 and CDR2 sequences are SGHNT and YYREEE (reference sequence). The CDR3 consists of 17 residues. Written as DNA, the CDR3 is TGTGCCAGCAGCGGGGGGGACAGGGGGTTGATGAACACTGAAGCTTTCTTT. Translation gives CASSGGDRGLMNTEAFF.

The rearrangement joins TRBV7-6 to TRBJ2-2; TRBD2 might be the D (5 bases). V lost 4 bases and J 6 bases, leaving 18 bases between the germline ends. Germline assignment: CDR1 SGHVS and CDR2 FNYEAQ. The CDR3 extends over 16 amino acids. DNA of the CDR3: TGTGCCAGCAGCTCAACTATGGGCCCCGGGGCCGGGGAGCTGTTTTTT. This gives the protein CASSSTMGPGAGELFF.

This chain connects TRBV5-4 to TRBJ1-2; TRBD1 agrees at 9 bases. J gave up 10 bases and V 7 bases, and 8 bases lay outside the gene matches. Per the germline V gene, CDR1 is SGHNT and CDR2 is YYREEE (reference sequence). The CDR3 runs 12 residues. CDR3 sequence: CASQGGQGDYTF. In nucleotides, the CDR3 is TGTGCCAGCCAAGGGGGACAGGGTGACTACACCTTC.

CDR3 in DNA: TGTGCCAGCAGTTTAGGGACTAGCGGGGGGTACGAGCAGTACTTC. This sequence encodes CASSLGTSGGYEQYF. The V call is TRBV28, the J call TRBJ2-7; 15 nucleotides match TRBD2. V was clipped by 2 bases and J by 4 bases; unmatched bases: 0. Germline CDR1 reads MDHEN; CDR2 reads SYDVKM. This CDR3 spans 15 amino acids.

CDR3 DNA: TGCAGTGCTAGAGAGAGCACTGAAGCTTTCTTT. Its protein product is CSARESTEAFF. The V call is TRBV20-1, the J call TRBJ1-1; no definite D call. Germline V gives CDR1 DFQATT, CDR2 SNEGSKA (reference sequence). Trimming shortened V by 0 bases and J by 4 bases, and 3 bases separated the two germline ends. The CDR3 is made up of 11 amino acids.

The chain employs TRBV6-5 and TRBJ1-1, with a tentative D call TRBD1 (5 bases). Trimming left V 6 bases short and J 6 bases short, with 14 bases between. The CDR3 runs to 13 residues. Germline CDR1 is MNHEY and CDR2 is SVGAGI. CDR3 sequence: CASSRDFRAEAFF. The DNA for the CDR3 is TGTGCCAGCAGCCGGGACTTCCGGGCTGAAGCTTTCTTT.

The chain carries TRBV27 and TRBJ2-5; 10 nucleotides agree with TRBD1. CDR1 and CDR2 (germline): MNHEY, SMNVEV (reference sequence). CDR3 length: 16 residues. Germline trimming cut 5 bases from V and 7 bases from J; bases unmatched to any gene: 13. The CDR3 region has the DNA TGTGCCAGCAGTAAATCCGGGACAGGGGTTTTGGGGACCCAGTACTTC. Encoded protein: CASSKSGTGVLGTQYF.

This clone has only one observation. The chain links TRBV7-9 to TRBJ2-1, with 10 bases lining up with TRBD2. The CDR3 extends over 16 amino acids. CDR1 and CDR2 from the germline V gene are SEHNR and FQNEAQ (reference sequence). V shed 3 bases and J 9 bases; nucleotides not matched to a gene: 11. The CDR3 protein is CASSFTGGSGRIEQFF. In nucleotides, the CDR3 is TGTGCCAGCAGCTTCACTGGGGGTAGCGGGAGGATTGAGCAGTTCTTC. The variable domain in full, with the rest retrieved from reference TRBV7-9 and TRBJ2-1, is DTGVSQNPRHKITKRGQNVTFRCDPISEHNRLYWYRQTLGQGPEFLTYFQNEAQLEKSRLLSDRFSAERPKGSFSTLEIQRTEQGDSAMYLCASSFTGGSGRIEQFFGPGTRLTVL.

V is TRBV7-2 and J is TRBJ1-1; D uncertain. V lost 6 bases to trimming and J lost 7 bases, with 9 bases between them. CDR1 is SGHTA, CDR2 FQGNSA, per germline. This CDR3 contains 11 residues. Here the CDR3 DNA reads TGTGCCAGCAGACAAGGACTTGAAGCTTTCTTT. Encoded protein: CASRQGLEAFF.

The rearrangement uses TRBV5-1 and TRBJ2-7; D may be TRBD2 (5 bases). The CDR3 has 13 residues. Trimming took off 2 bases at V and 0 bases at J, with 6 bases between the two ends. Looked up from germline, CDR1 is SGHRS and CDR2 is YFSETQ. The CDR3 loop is CASSLAASYEQYF. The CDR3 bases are TGCGCCAGCAGCTTAGCGGCCTCCTACGAGCAGTACTTC.

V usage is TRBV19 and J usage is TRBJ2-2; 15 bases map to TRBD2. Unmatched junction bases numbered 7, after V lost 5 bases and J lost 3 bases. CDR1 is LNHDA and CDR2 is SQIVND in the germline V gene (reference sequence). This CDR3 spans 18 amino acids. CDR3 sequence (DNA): TGTGCCAGTAGTGCAAGGACTAGCGGGGGGGCTTACACCGGGGAGCTGTTTTTT. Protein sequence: CASSARTSGGAYTGELFF.

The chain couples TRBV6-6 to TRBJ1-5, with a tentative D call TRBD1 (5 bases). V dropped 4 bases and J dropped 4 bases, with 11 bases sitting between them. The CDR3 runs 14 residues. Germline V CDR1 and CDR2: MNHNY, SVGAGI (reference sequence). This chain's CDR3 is CASSSLGGNQPQHF. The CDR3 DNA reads TGTGCCAGCAGTTCCCTGGGGGGGAATCAGCCCCAGCATTTT.

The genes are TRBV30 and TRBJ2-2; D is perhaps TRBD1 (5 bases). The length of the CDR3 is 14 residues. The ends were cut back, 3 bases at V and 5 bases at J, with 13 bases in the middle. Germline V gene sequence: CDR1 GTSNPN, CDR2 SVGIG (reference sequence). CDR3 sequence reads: CAWSRTDSTGELFF. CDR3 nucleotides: TGTGCCTGGAGCCGAACAGACAGTACCGGGGAGCTGTTTTTT.

As DNA, the CDR3 is TGTGCCTGGAGTGTACATCTGGCAACTAATGAAAAACTGTTTTTT. As protein: CAWSVHLATNEKLFF. V and J are TRBV30 and TRBJ1-4; unclear D gene. The CDR3 extends over 15 amino acids. V dropped 0 bases and J dropped 0 bases, with 8 bases sitting between them. The V gene's germline CDR1 is GTSNPN and CDR2 SVGIG (reference sequence).

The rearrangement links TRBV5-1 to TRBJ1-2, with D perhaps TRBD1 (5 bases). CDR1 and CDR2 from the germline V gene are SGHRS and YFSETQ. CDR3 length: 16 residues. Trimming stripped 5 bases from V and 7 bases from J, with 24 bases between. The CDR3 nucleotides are TGCGCCAGCAGTTCCAGGGAGGGTCGGGGGAAACGTGGCTACACCTTC. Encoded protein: CASSSREGRGKRGYTF.

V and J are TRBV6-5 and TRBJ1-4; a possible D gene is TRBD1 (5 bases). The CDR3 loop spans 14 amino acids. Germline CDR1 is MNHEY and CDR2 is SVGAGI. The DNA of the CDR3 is TGTGCTACTAAGCGGGGGGAGGCTAATGAAAAACTGTTTTTT. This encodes CATKRGEANEKLFF.

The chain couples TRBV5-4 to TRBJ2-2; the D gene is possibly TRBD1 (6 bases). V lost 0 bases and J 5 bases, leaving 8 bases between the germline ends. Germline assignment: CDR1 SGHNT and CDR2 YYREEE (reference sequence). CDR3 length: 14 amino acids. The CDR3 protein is CASSLGRGTGELFF. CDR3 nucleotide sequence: TGTGCCAGCAGCTTGGGAAGGGGGACCGGGGAGCTGTTTTTT.

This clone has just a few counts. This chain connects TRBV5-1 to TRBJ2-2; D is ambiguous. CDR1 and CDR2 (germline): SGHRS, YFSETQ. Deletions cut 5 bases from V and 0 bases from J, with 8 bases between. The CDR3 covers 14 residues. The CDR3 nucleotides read TGCGCCAGCAGTAACACCGCGAACACCGGGGAGCTGTTTTTT. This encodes CASSNTANTGELFF.

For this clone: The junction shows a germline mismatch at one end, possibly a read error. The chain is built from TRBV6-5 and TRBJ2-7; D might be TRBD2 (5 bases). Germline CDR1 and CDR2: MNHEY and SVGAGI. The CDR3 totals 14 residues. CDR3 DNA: TGTGCCAGCAGTTATTCCCGACTTGACTACGAGCGGTACTTC. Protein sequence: CASSYSRLDYERYF.

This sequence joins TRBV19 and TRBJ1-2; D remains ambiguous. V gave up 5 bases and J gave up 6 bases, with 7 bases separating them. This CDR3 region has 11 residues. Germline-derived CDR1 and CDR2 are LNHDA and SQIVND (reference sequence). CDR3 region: CASSVEDGYTF. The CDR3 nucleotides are TGTGCCAGTAGTGTCGAGGATGGCTACACCTTC.

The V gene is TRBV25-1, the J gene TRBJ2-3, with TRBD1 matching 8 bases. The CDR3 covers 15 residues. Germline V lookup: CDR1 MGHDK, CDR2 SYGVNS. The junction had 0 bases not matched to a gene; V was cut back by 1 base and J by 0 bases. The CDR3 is CASSEWTGSTDTQYF. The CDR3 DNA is TGTGCCAGCAGTGAATGGACAGGGAGCACAGATACGCAGTATTTT.

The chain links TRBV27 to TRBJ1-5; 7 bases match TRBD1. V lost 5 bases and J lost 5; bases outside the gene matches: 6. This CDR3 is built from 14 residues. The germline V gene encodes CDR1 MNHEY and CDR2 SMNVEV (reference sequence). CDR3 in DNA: TGTGCCAGCAGTCCATACAGGGGCGATCAGCCCCAGCATTTT. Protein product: CASSPYRGDQPQHF.

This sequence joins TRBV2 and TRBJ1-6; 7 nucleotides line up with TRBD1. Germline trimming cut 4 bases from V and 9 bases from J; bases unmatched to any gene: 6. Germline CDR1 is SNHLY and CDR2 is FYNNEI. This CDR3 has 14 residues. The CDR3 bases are TGTGCCAGCAGTGGGGCAGGGGGTCGTTCACCCCTCCACTTT. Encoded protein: CASSGAGGRSPLHF.